This T cell receptor (beta chain) was sequenced for a study of blood T cell repertoires in COVID-19. Overall study: Whether acute or convalescent, the COVID-19 samples came from the United States, Italy and Spain. Sources were T cells, B-cell-depleted T cells, or PBMCs; the material itself was cDNA or gDNA.

Per the study methods: Researchers report that nucleated cell counts were estimated from reference gene primer amplification. Profiling relied on immunoSEQ multiplex PCR, and the TCRdb table lists in-frame clones only, not all of them. That table supplies the V and J calls and clone size; D and trimming were determined from the DNA. The sample holds 150,000 to 200,000 clones, around 83% seen once. Germline V gives CDR1 LNHNV, CDR2 YYDKDF (reference sequence). The CDR3 has 14 residues. The V gene end was trimmed by 5 bases and the J gene end by 6 bases; junction bases not matched to a gene: 6. The clonotype comes from a woman in her seventies who had recovered from COVID-19. The rearrangement joins TRBV15 to TRBJ2-3; 9 bases are shared with TRBD2. Source material: peripheral blood. In DNA, the CDR3 is TGTGCCACCAGCCCCCGGACTAGCGCCGATACGCAGTATTTT. It encodes CATSPRTSADTQYF.